A single sample gave rise to the 22 T cell receptor beta chains below, sequenced in a study of blood T cell repertoires in COVID-19. Here immunoSEQ multiplex PCR was the method, and the copy in TCRdb shows in-frame clones only, minus some. The sample records about 230,000 clones, over 75% being singletons. The sequencing sample was made of peripheral blood. The source of these receptors is a man between 50 and 59 years old with COVID-19, enrolled during active disease.

In this sample, this clone turned up once. The gene calls are TRBV6-6 and TRBJ1-6, with TRBD1 identical over 8 bases. Germline lookup yields CDR1 MNHNY and CDR2 SVGAGI (reference sequence). The V and J ends lost 7 bases and 5 bases, in that order; junction bases with no gene match: 7. The CDR3 is made up of 15 amino acids. CDR3 DNA: TGTGCCAGCATTGACAGGGGCCGGGATAATTCACCCCTCCACTTT. Its translation: CASIDRGRDNSPLHF.

The gene calls are TRBV2 and TRBJ2-7, with D maybe TRBD1 (6 bases). Trimming removed 6 bases at V and 3 bases at J, with 12 bases between. Germline V lookup: CDR1 SNHLY, CDR2 FYNNEI. CDR3 length: 13 amino acids. For the CDR3, the DNA is TGTGCCAGCAGACCGAAGGGGGACTACGAGCAGTACTTC. Encoded protein: CASRPKGDYEQYF.

The rearrangement joins TRBV4-1 to TRBJ1-1, with a tentative D call TRBD1 (5 bases). Germline loops: CDR1 MGHRA, CDR2 YSYEKL. The CDR3 extends over 15 amino acids. V was clipped by 2 bases and J by 1 base, with 11 bases between them. The CDR3 protein is CASSQLGGGNTEAFF. The CDR3 coding sequence is TGCGCCAGCAGCCAACTTGGGGGGGGGAACACTGAAGCTTTCTTT.

This clone appeared once. This chain connects TRBV3-1 (or the pseudogene TRBV3-2) to TRBJ1-5, with 8 bases lining up with TRBD1. V lost 0 bases, J lost 2 bases, and 0 bases stayed unmatched. The CDR3 is 15 residues long. From germline, CDR1 is LGHDT and CDR2 YNNKEL (reference sequence). The CDR3 spells CASSQEGQGNQPQHF. CDR3 nucleotide sequence: TGTGCCAGCAGCCAAGAGGGACAGGGCAATCAGCCCCAGCATTTT.

The CDR3 DNA follows: TGTGCCAGCTCACCAGTTGGGGGCACTGGAAACACCATATATTTT. It yields the protein CASSPVGGTGNTIYF. This chain joins TRBV18 and TRBJ1-3; possibly TRBD1 for D (6 bases). The CDR3 is 15 amino acids. The V gene lost 2 bases and the J gene lost 2 bases, with 10 bases spanning the gap. The germline gives CDR1 KGHSH, CDR2 LQKENI.

This chain joins TRBV30 and TRBJ1-3; weak D call: TRBD1 (5 bases). This CDR3 contains 16 residues. Trimming took off 0 bases at V and 6 bases at J, with 18 bases between the two ends. CDR1 is GTSNPN and CDR2 is SVGIG in the germline V gene (reference sequence). The DNA for the CDR3 is TGTGCCTGGAGTGTAAAACACACAGGCTTTCAAAACACCATATATTTT. Its protein product is CAWSVKHTGFQNTIYF.

This chain joins TRBV5-4 and TRBJ2-1; tentatively, D is TRBD2 (6 bases). The germline V gene encodes CDR1 SGHNT and CDR2 YYREEE (reference sequence). The CDR3 spans 15 residues. The germline V and J ends were trimmed by 5 bases and 4 bases, with 16 bases remaining between them. CDR3 region: CASRLLGGKYNEQFF. CDR3 nucleotides: TGTGCCAGCAGGTTACTAGGCGGGAAGTACAATGAGCAGTTCTTC.

The chain uses TRBV7-2 and TRBJ2-7; TRBD2 agrees at 11 bases. The ends lost 5 bases at V and 5 bases at J; junction bases unmatched: 8. This CDR3 contains 15 residues. Per germline, CDR1 SGHTA and CDR2 FQGNSA. The chain's CDR3 is CASSTLLAGEDEQYF. The CDR3 coding sequence is TGTGCCAGCAGCACACTACTAGCGGGAGAAGACGAGCAGTACTTC.

The V gene is TRBV7-6, the J gene TRBJ1-3; D is ambiguous. This CDR3 contains 15 residues. Per the germline V gene, CDR1 is SGHVS and CDR2 is FNYEAQ. Deletions cut 1 base from V and 0 bases from J, with 7 bases between. The CDR3 DNA reads as TGTGCCAGCAGCTTAGGGGCGCTCTCTGGAAACACCATATATTTT. It encodes CASSLGALSGNTIYF. The full variable domain, completed using reference TRBV7-6 and TRBJ1-3, is GAGVSQSPRYKVTKRGQDVALRCDPISGHVSLYWYRQALGQGPEFLTYFNYEAQQDKSGLPNDRFSAERPEGSISTLTIQRTEQRDSAMYRCASSLGALSGNTIYFGEGSWLTVV.

The chain recombines TRBV6-6 with TRBJ2-7; TRBD1 matches at 9 bases. Germline CDR1 and CDR2: MNHNY and SVGAGI (reference sequence). V shed 5 bases and J 4 bases; nucleotides not matched to a gene: 9. The CDR3 is 15 residues long. CDR3 DNA sequence: TGTGCCAGCAGTCCCAGGGGACAGGGTGATTACGAGCAGTACTTC. It is translated as CASSPRGQGDYEQYF.

The genes are TRBV28 and TRBJ1-4; D ambiguous. The germline V gene has CDR1 MDHEN and CDR2 SYDVKM. This CDR3 comprises 11 residues. Trimming stripped 6 bases from V and 5 bases from J, with 4 bases between. Here the CDR3 DNA reads TGTGCCAGCAGCCAGAATGAAAAACTGTTTTTT. Amino acids: CASSQNEKLFF.

The V and J genes are TRBV29-1 and TRBJ2-3; 9 bases match TRBD1. Germline V gene data show CDR1 as SQVTM and CDR2 as ANQGSEA. Trimming cost V 2 bases and J 3 bases; bases outside gene matches: 3. This CDR3 is 14 amino acids long. The CDR3 reads CSVEPGQGTDTQYF. In nucleotides, the CDR3 is TGCAGCGTTGAACCGGGACAGGGAACAGATACGCAGTATTTT.

The gene calls are TRBV2 and TRBJ2-5, with D perhaps TRBD2 (6 bases). The CDR3 spans 13 residues. The V end lost 1 base, the J end lost 5 bases, and 8 bases lay between the germline ends. Germline CDR1 reads SNHLY; CDR2 reads FYNNEI. CDR3 residues: CASSEGSGETQYF. Written as DNA, the CDR3 is TGTGCCAGCAGTGAAGGGAGCGGGGAGACCCAGTACTTC.

The chain has TRBV21-1 and TRBJ2-7; TRBD2, the table's D call, lacks a check against the DNA. TRBV21-1 has pseudogene status. This CDR3 comprises 13 residues. This CDR3 is CASRLLLTYEQYF. The CDR3, as DNA: TGTGCCAGCAGGCTTCTCCTAACCTACGAGCAGTACTTC.

This clone has a single count. The chain is built from TRBV19 and TRBJ2-2, with 8 nucleotides matching TRBD1. Germline-derived CDR1 and CDR2 are LNHDA and SQIVND (reference sequence). The CDR3 contains 15 residues. V lost 4 bases and J lost 5; bases outside the gene matches: 6. The CDR3 loop is CASSRQGAGTGELFF. DNA of the CDR3: TGTGCCAGTAGTAGGCAGGGGGCAGGGACCGGGGAGCTGTTTTTT.

This clone was seen only a few times. The chain carries TRBV4-1 and TRBJ2-7; 7 bases are shared with TRBD1. This CDR3 is 15 amino acids long. V lost 4 bases, J lost 2 bases, and 8 bases stayed unmatched. CDR1 and CDR2 from the germline V gene are MGHRA and YSYEKL. CDR3 DNA: TGCGCCAGCAGCCCTGAGACAGGGTTTACCTACGAGCAGTACTTC. As protein: CASSPETGFTYEQYF.

The J gene is TRBJ2-5, the V gene TRBV5-4; TRBD1 matches at 7 bases. Germline values: CDR1 SGHNT, CDR2 YYREEE (reference sequence). Trimming took 9 bases from V and 3 from J; bases not matched to a gene: 8. This CDR3 spans 13 amino acids. The chain's CDR3 is CAITGTAKETQYF. The CDR3 coding sequence is TGTGCCATAACCGGGACAGCGAAAGAGACCCAGTACTTC.

The J gene is TRBJ1-3, the V gene TRBV5-5; 8 positions agree with TRBD1. After removal of 3 bases from V and 0 bases from J, the junction contained 8 bases not matched to a gene. The CDR3 has 17 amino acids. Germline CDR1 reads SGHKS; CDR2 reads YYEKEE (reference sequence). The chain's CDR3 is CASSYLRDRISGNTIYF. CDR3 coding DNA: TGTGCCAGCAGCTACCTCCGGGACAGGATCTCTGGAAACACCATATATTTT.

The CDR3 spells CASSPPFRGEAFF. The DNA for the CDR3 is TGTGCCAGCTCACCACCGTTCCGGGGTGAAGCTTTCTTT. The genes are TRBV18 and TRBJ1-1; D remains unclear. Germline-derived CDR1 and CDR2 are KGHSH and LQKENI. The CDR3 spans 13 residues. Trimming left V 0 bases short and J 7 bases short, with 9 bases between.

The CDR3 coding sequence is TGTGCCAGCAGCCCCGGGACACTGGCGGGTGGCTACACCTTC. Its translation: CASSPGTLAGGYTF. This chain uses TRBV28 with TRBJ1-2; D might be TRBD1 (6 bases). V was cut by 6 bases and J by 7 bases, with 18 bases left in between. This CDR3 comprises 14 residues. Germline assignment: CDR1 MDHEN and CDR2 SYDVKM.

The chain has TRBV6-6 and TRBJ2-1; TRBD2 agrees at 7 bases. V shed 5 bases and J 6 bases; nucleotides not matched to a gene: 16. CDR3 length: 17 amino acids. Germline V CDR1 and CDR2: MNHNY, SVGAGI (reference sequence). The CDR3 DNA is TGTGCCAGCAGTCATCCACCCGGGACTAATTTTGTCAATGAGCAGTTCTTC. Translation gives CASSHPPGTNFVNEQFF.

The genes are TRBV19 and TRBJ1-6; D remains ambiguous. The germline V and J ends were trimmed by 1 base and 7 bases, with 8 bases remaining between them. Germline V CDR1 and CDR2: LNHDA, SQIVND (reference sequence). The CDR3 loop spans 14 amino acids. The CDR3 nucleotides read TGTGCCAGTAGTATAGTTGGCGGCAATTCACCCCTCCACTTT. This codes for CASSIVGGNSPLHF.